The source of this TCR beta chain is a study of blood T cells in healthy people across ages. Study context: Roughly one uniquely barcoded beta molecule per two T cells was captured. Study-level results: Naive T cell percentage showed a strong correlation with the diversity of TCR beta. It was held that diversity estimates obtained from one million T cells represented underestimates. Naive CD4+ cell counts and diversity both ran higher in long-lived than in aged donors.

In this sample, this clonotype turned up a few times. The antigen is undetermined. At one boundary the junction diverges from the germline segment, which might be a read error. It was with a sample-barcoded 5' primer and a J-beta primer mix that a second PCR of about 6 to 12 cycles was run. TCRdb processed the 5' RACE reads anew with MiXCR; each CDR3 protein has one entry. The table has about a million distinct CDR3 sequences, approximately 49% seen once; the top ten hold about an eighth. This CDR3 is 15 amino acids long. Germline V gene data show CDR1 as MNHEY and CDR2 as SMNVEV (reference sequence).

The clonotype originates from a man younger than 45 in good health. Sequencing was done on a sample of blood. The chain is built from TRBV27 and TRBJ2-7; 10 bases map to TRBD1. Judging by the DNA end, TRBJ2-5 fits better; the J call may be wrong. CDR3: CASNLRQGAGETQYF. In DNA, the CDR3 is TGTGCCAGCAATTTACGACAGGGGGCAGGGGAGACCCAGTACTTC.